This is a list of T cell receptor beta chains from one sample in a study of T cells after posttransplantation cyclophosphamide. Produced via immunoSEQ multiplex PCR; TCRdb's table is partial and in-frame only. The sample has fewer than 25,000 clones, about 82% seen once. The sequenced material came from PBMCs. The receptors come from a woman aged 60-75 years with a blood cancer, CMV-positive, and with a related stem cell donor. Both conserved end residues are part of each CDR3. A D gene is named only where the DNA matches it firmly. Only part of the rows carry a size: once, few, many, or a class if the clone is expanded.

j_gene: TRBJ2-5
v_gene: TRBV7-3
abundance: NA
d_gene: TRBD2
CDR3aa: CASSFSGRGSETQYF
CDR3nt: TGTGCCAGCAGCTTTAGCGGGAGGGGGAGTGAGACCCAGTACTTC

j_gene: TRBJ2-2
v_gene: TRBV29-1
abundance: NA
d_gene: NA
CDR3aa: CSVESTGELFF
CDR3nt: TGCAGCGTTGAGTCTACCGGGGAGCTGTTTTTT

j_gene: TRBJ2-1
v_gene: TRBV4-1
abundance: NA
d_gene: TRBD2
CDR3aa: CASSQLAGGLRLFGDNEQFF
CDR3nt: TGCGCCAGCAGCCAACTAGCGGGAGGGCTCCGGTTATTTGGAGACAATGAGCAGTTCTTC

j_gene: TRBJ2-5
v_gene: TRBV4-2
abundance: NA
d_gene: NA
CDR3aa: CASSQDPPNQVETQYF
CDR3nt: TGTGCCAGCAGCCAAGATCCCCCTAACCAGGTCGAGACCCAGTACTTC

j_gene: TRBJ2-1
v_gene: TRBV7-9
abundance: NA
d_gene: TRBD2
CDR3aa: CASSLVRLAGHNEQFF
CDR3nt: TGTGCCAGCAGCTTGGTGCGACTAGCGGGACACAATGAGCAGTTCTTC

j_gene: TRBJ2-1
v_gene: TRBV5-1
abundance: NA
d_gene: TRBD2
CDR3aa: CASTMASGGYNEQFF
CDR3nt: TGCGCCAGCACAATGGCTAGCGGGGGGTACAATGAGCAGTTCTTC

j_gene: TRBJ1-4
v_gene: TRBV7-2
abundance: NA
d_gene: NA
CDR3aa: CASSLNGRATNEKLFF
CDR3nt: TGTGCCAGCAGCTTAAATGGTCGCGCAACTAATGAAAAACTGTTTTTT

j_gene: TRBJ2-7
v_gene: TRBV7-9
abundance: NA
d_gene: TRBD1
CDR3aa: CASSTRTGAAYEQYF
CDR3nt: TGTGCCAGCAGCACGCGGACAGGGGCCGCCTACGAGCAGTACTTC

j_gene: TRBJ2-5
v_gene: TRBV11-1
abundance: NA
d_gene: NA
CDR3aa: CASSRTWTTKETQYF
CDR3nt: TGTGCCAGCAGCCGAACGTGGACTACCAAAGAGACCCAGTACTTC

j_gene: TRBJ1-2
v_gene: TRBV19
abundance: NA
d_gene: NA
CDR3aa: CASSTDSSRKGYTF
CDR3nt: TGTGCCAGTAGTACAGACTCCTCGAGGAAAGGCTACACCTTC

j_gene: TRBJ1-2
v_gene: TRBV6-5
abundance: NA
d_gene: NA
CDR3aa: CASSPTGHYGYTF
CDR3nt: TGTGCCAGCAGCCCTACAGGGCACTATGGCTACACCTTC

j_gene: TRBJ1-5
v_gene: TRBV28
abundance: NA
d_gene: TRBD1
CDR3aa: CASSLPGGSRQPQHF
CDR3nt: TGTGCCAGCAGTTTACCAGGGGGCTCTAGACAGCCCCAGCATTTT

j_gene: TRBJ2-1
v_gene: TRBV6-5
abundance: NA
d_gene: TRBD2
CDR3aa: CASSRTSGSRNEQFF
CDR3nt: TGTGCCAGCAGTCGGACTAGCGGGAGTCGGAATGAGCAGTTCTTC

j_gene: TRBJ2-7
v_gene: TRBV6-5
abundance: few
d_gene: NA
CDR3aa: CATNGGEQYF
CDR3nt: TGTGCCACCAACGGGGGCGAGCAGTACTTC

j_gene: TRBJ2-7
v_gene: TRBV5-1
abundance: NA
d_gene: TRBD1
CDR3aa: CASSPTGDSYEQYF
CDR3nt: TGCGCCAGCAGCCCGACAGGGGATTCGTACGAGCAGTACTTC

j_gene: TRBJ1-1
v_gene: TRBV30
abundance: NA
d_gene: TRBD1
CDR3aa: CAWRPLGGINTEAFF
CDR3nt: TGTGCCTGGAGACCCCTAGGGGGCATCAACACTGAAGCTTTCTTT

j_gene: TRBJ1-1
v_gene: TRBV5-4
abundance: NA
d_gene: TRBD1
CDR3aa: CASRQGQMNTEAFF
CDR3nt: TGTGCCAGCAGACAGGGACAGATGAACACTGAAGCTTTCTTT